The next 5 T cell receptor beta chains were all read from a single sample in a study of tissue T cells after allogeneic stem cell transplantation. Sequencing was performed with immunoSEQ multiplex PCR; in TCRdb, only in-frame clones are kept and a portion is missing. The data contain several thousand clones, approximately 74% of them singletons. Enrolled prospectively were adult allogeneic hematopoietic cell transplant recipients whose graft-versus-host disease was steroid-refractory. The input for sequencing was left colon tissue, taken at autopsy. The receptors come from a male patient aged 60 or older with steroid-refractory graft-versus-host disease after an allogeneic stem cell transplant. Part of the T cell pool may stem from the graft donor.

This CDR3 is CASSISGLAGGLQETQYF. The CDR3 bases are TGTGCCAGTAGTATTTCGGGACTAGCGGGGGGCCTCCAAGAGACCCAGTACTTC. The chain joins TRBV19 to TRBJ2-5; 15 bases align to TRBD2. The CDR3 loop spans 18 amino acids. The V segment lost 3 bases and the J segment 1 base; nucleotides outside the gene matches: 6. The germline V gene has CDR1 LNHDA and CDR2 SQIVND (reference sequence). Supplemented by reference TRBV19 and TRBJ2-5, the full variable domain reads DGGITQSPKYLFRKEGQNVTLSCEQNLNHDAMYWYRQDPGQGLRLIYYSQIVNDFQKGDIAEGYSVSREKKESFPLTVTSAQKNPTAFYLCASSISGLAGGLQETQYFGPGTRLLVL.

V usage is TRBV29-1 and J usage is TRBJ2-1, with 7 bases matching TRBD1. Germline values: CDR1 SQVTM, CDR2 ANQGSEA. This CDR3 spans 16 amino acids. V was pared by 0 bases and J by 4 bases, with 9 bases of the junction left unmatched. The CDR3 coding sequence is TGCAGCGTTGAAGAGTCCGGCAGGGGGAGATACAATGAGCAGTTCTTC. The encoded protein is CSVEESGRGRYNEQFF.

The rearrangement joins TRBV30 to TRBJ1-5, with D possibly being TRBD1 (5 bases). CDR3 length: 13 residues. The V gene lost 1 base and the J gene lost 5 bases, with 9 bases spanning the gap. Germline V gene lookup returns CDR1 GTSNPN and CDR2 SVGIG (reference sequence). CDR3 in amino acids: CAWSAKGHQPQHF. As DNA, the CDR3 is TGTGCCTGGAGTGCTAAGGGGCATCAGCCCCAGCATTTT.

Judged by abundance, this clone is large. J is TRBJ1-6 and V is TRBV10-3; D not certain. The V and J ends lost 3 bases and 5 bases respectively, with 11 bases between them. The CDR3 has 15 amino acids. Germline V gene sequence: CDR1 ENHRY, CDR2 SYGVKD. This CDR3 is CAISDGPMNNSPLHF. In DNA form, the CDR3 reads TGTGCCATCAGTGATGGTCCTATGAATAATTCACCCCTCCACTTT.

CDR3 region: CASSAPPTSAYNEQFF. The CDR3, as DNA: TGTGCCAGCAGCGCCCCTCCGACTAGCGCCTACAATGAGCAGTTCTTC. The rearrangement joins TRBV5-4 to TRBJ2-1, with 8 bases matching TRBD2. J was trimmed by 2 bases and V by 4 bases; bases with no gene match: 8. Germline CDR1 is SGHNT and CDR2 is YYREEE (reference sequence). The CDR3 contains 16 residues.